The subject of this entry is one TCR beta chain. The record originates from a study of T cell changes during pregnancy in multiple sclerosis. Sequencing was performed with immunoSEQ multiplex PCR; in TCRdb, only in-frame clones are kept and a portion is missing. The repertoire consists of tens of thousands of clones, with roughly 91% occurring once and the leading ten covering 0.41%. From germline, CDR1 is GTSNPN and CDR2 SVGIG (reference sequence). The CDR3 is 15 residues long. V was pared by 0 bases and J by 6 bases, with 7 bases of the junction left unmatched. The sequencing here drew on CD4+ T cells from peripheral blood mononuclear cells, taken in the second trimester of pregnancy. The chain combines TRBV30 with TRBJ2-1; 8 bases are a match to TRBD2. The source of this sequence is a female donor with multiple sclerosis, enrolled in a pregnancy study. CDR3 region: CAWSVGLAGGNEQFF. In DNA, the CDR3 is TGTGCCTGGAGTGTAGGCCTAGCGGGCGGCAATGAGCAGTTCTTC.